This TCR beta chain emerged from a study of shared clonotypes between healthy human individuals. Study-wide findings and caveats: Lower generation probabilities were found for non-shared clonotypes than for those shared by all four donors.

Germline CDR1 reads SGDLS; CDR2 reads YYNGEE. Trimming removed 4 bases from V and 0 bases from J; junction bases left unmatched: 8. This CDR3 comprises 16 residues. As regards this clone: What it recognizes is unknown.

CD45RO-negative, CCR7-selected cells formed the naive CD8 fraction, which excluded terminally differentiated effector memory CD45RA+ cells. TCRdb's table, derived via immunoSEQ multiplex PCR, lists solely in-frame clones and lacks some. The repertoire includes more than 2 million clones, about 95% of them detected once, and 0.85% to 1.2% sits in the top ten. The origin of this receptor is a man between 18 and 35 years old in good health. The rearrangement links TRBV9 to TRBJ2-3, with 7 bases matching TRBD1. Sequenced: naive CD8+ T cells sorted from blood. The CDR3 DNA reads TGTGCCAGCAGCCTAGACAGGGCCTCTAGCACAGATACGCAGTATTTT. Translation: CASSLDRASSTDTQYF.